The present T cell receptor beta chain was sequenced within a study of T cell changes during pregnancy in multiple sclerosis. The V gene's germline CDR1 is LGHNA and CDR2 YNFKEQ. The CDR3 has 15 residues. The V end was cut by 1 base, the J end by 0 bases, with 9 bases between. Assay: immunoSEQ multiplex PCR; the TCRdb copy retains only in-frame clones and omits some. The sample records around 54,000 clones, roughly 91% being singletons. This chain connects TRBV4-2 to TRBJ1-2; no clear D. The sequencing here drew on CD4+ T cells from peripheral blood mononuclear cells, taken after pregnancy. The TCR sequence derives from a female donor in good health, enrolled as a control in a pregnancy study. The CDR3 nucleotides read TGTGCCAGCAGCCAAGTGGCGGATACTAACTATGGCTACACCTTC. Amino acids: CASSQVADTNYGYTF.